This is a list of T cell receptor beta chains from one sample in a study of technical replicates of blood from several donors. Some clones are missing from TCRdb's copy, which holds only in-frame ones; the method was immunoSEQ multiplex PCR. Here the sample spans 95,000 or so clones, roughly 95% being singletons. Sequencing used T cells isolated from PBMCs. Receptor source: a human donor in good health. The conserved cysteine and the conserved F or W are not part of the CDR3 here. The order of the fields is clone size, CDR3 length, V gene, J gene, CDR3 protein. Clone size is shown for a subset of rows, as once, few, many or a class of expanded clone.

.	11	TRBV9	TRBJ2-1	ASKSSLYNEQF
.	10	TRBV29-1	TRBJ2-2	SVDRQSGELF
.	14	TRBV9	TRBJ2-6	ASSSGAVTGANVLT
.	15	TRBV7-2	TRBJ2-3	ASSLVGTGGLADTQY
.	10	TRBV4-2	TRBJ2-7	ASSQRGYEQY
.	11	TRBV12-1	TRBJ1-1	ATMVRLDTEAF
.	13	TRBV7-2	TRBJ2-7	ASSSLAGTPSEQY
.	13	TRBV7-9	TRBJ2-7	ASSGGTGRSYEQY
.	12	TRBV14	TRBJ1-1	ASSHSHRAPEAF
once	13	TRBV7-9	TRBJ2-7	ASSFIRGKAYEQY
.	15	TRBV5-4	TRBJ2-2	ASTLGLAAPNTGELF
.	10	TRBV29-1	TRBJ1-2	SVIKGGGGYT
.	14	TRBV27	TRBJ2-1	ASSFSLAGGLFGQF
.	10	TRBV7-8	TRBJ2-1	ASSLGDNEQF
once	12	TRBV5-1	TRBJ2-7	ASRATGSSYEQY
once	12	TRBV19	TRBJ2-7	ASSILAGVNEQY
.	13	TRBV7-3	TRBJ2-7	ASSSRLAGGPEQY
.	11	TRBV28	TRBJ2-7	ASSLSHGYEQY
.	12	TRBV11-2	TRBJ1-1	ASRGYRGRTEAF
.	16	TRBV5-4	TRBJ2-6	ASSSPGTASFGANVLT
.	10	TRBV11-3	TRBJ2-1	ASSPVGNEQF
few	13	TRBV9	TRBJ1-2	ASSDTGTGGDGYT
.	12	TRBV4-3	TRBJ1-1	ASSHLGVDTEAF